The 24 T cell receptor beta chains below come from one sample, sequenced in a study of blood T cells in healthy people across ages. The authors ran a second PCR of roughly 6 to 12 cycles using a sample-barcoded 5' primer and a J-beta primer mix. TCRdb used MiXCR to reprocess the 5' RACE reads, holding one entry per CDR3 protein. The sample shows 850,000 or so distinct CDR3 sequences, 25% to 35% of them seen only once. What was sequenced was blood. The receptors were sampled from a woman at least 80 years old in good health.

This clonotype was counted only a few times. A much larger clone differs from this one at a single base, so this may be a read error. The chain links TRBV29-1 to TRBJ2-1; TRBD1 aligns across 7 bases. Matching the DNA end better, TRBJ2-7 makes the J call doubtful. This CDR3 region has 14 residues. Germline V gene data show CDR1 as SQVTM and CDR2 as ANQGSEA. The CDR3 nucleotides read TGCAGCGCAGAACACGGGACAGCCTACAATGAGCAGTACTTC. Encoded protein: CSAEHGTAYNEQYF.

This clonotype was counted only a few times. The rearrangement uses TRBV3-1 and TRBJ2-1, with D possibly called TRBD1 or TRBD2 (7 bases each). V lost 4 bases, J lost 3 bases, and 16 bases lay in between. Germline CDR1 is LGHDT and CDR2 is YNNKEL (reference sequence). The CDR3 is 16 residues long. The CDR3 nucleotides are TGTGCCAGCAGCCGAGGCCAGGGGGGGCGCTACAATGAGCAGTTCTTC. Amino acid sequence: CASSRGQGGRYNEQFF.

The chain is built from TRBV20-1 and TRBJ2-7, with 8 bases identical to TRBD1. From germline, CDR1 is DFQATT and CDR2 SNEGSKA (reference sequence). J gave up 10 bases and V 6 bases, and 11 bases lay outside the gene matches. This CDR3 is built from 12 residues. In DNA, the CDR3 is TGCAGTGCAATGGACAGGGTTGGACGTCAGTACTTC. Translated, it gives CSAMDRVGRQYF.

This clonotype was seen at least ten times. V is TRBV7-2 and J is TRBJ2-5, with D maybe TRBD1 (6 bases). The CDR3 is 14 residues long. V was shortened by 5 bases and J by 1 base, with 11 bases between the two germline ends. Looked up from germline, CDR1 is SGHTA and CDR2 is FQGNSA. Written as DNA, the CDR3 is TGTGCCAGCAGCATCCAGGGGATCCAAGAGACCCAGTACTTC. Residues: CASSIQGIQETQYF.

Many counts were recorded for this clonotype. The V gene is TRBV7-2, the J gene TRBJ1-2; 7 bases line up with TRBD1. Germline CDR1 and CDR2: SGHTA and FQGNSA. This CDR3 spans 14 amino acids. V shed 6 bases and J 7 bases; nucleotides not matched to a gene: 11. In nucleotides, the CDR3 is TGTGCCAGCAGAAGAGGGTCCCAGGGGGTTGGCTACACCTTC. Protein sequence: CASRRGSQGVGYTF.

The V and J genes are TRBV28 and TRBJ2-7; TRBD2 is a possible D gene (5 bases). The ends were cut back, 11 bases at V and 0 bases at J, with 23 bases in the middle. Germline V gene sequence: CDR1 MDHEN, CDR2 SYDVKM. The CDR3 loop spans 16 amino acids. In DNA, the CDR3 is TGTGCCGCTTCGCACACCGGGAAGGGATCCTCCTACGAGCAGTACTTC. It yields the protein CAASHTGKGSSYEQYF.

With respect to this clonotype: Given a much more abundant clone one base away, this may be a read error. The J gene is TRBJ2-3, the V gene TRBV20-1; D call uncertain. From germline, CDR1 is DFQATT and CDR2 SNEGSKA (reference sequence). CDR3 length equals 15 residues. Deletions cut 8 bases from V and 2 bases from J, with 20 bases between. This CDR3 is CSTTSRSEPTDTQYF. The CDR3 coding sequence is TGCAGTACTACATCACGGTCCGAACCCACAGATACGCAGTATTTT.

This clonotype was seen repeatedly, ten times or more. The chain joins TRBV20-1 to TRBJ2-4, with 7 bases identical to TRBD1. The germline V gene encodes CDR1 DFQATT and CDR2 SNEGSKA (reference sequence). V dropped 6 bases and J dropped 9; count of bases not matched to a gene: 14. The CDR3 runs to 14 residues. The CDR3 DNA reads TGCAGTGCGCCCAAGGACAGGCGTCGGGGCATTCAGTACTTC. Its protein is CSAPKDRRRGIQYF.

This clonotype was counted between two and nine times. V is TRBV7-9 and J is TRBJ1-5, with D uncertain. V lost 4 bases, J lost 1 base, and 14 bases lay in between. The CDR3 runs 16 residues. Germline loops: CDR1 SEHNR, CDR2 FQNEAQ (reference sequence). CDR3 sequence reads: CASSSGAGWSNQPQHF. In nucleotides, the CDR3 is TGTGCCAGCAGCTCCGGTGCAGGTTGGAGCAATCAGCCCCAGCATTTT. The variable domain in full, with the rest retrieved from reference TRBV7-9 and TRBJ1-5, is DTGVSQNPRHKITKRGQNVTFRCDPISEHNRLYWYRQTLGQGPEFLTYFQNEAQLEKSRLLSDRFSAERPKGSFSTLEIQRTEQGDSAMYLCASSSGAGWSNQPQHFGDGTRLSIL.

This clonotype was seen many times. The chain carries TRBV5-6 and TRBJ2-3; 8 nucleotides agree with TRBD1. With 0 bases clipped from V and 2 bases from J, the junction kept 2 bases outside the gene matches. Germline V gives CDR1 SGHDT, CDR2 YYEEEE. This CDR3 is 15 amino acids long. CDR3 nucleotides: TGTGCCAGCAGCTTGGTTCAGGGGGCCACAGATACGCAGTATTTT. It translates to CASSLVQGATDTQYF.

This chain connects TRBV3-1 to TRBJ1-1; 7 bases map to TRBD1. CDR3 size: 14 residues. V trimming: 1 base; J trimming: 5 bases; junction bases outside the gene matches: 4. Germline CDR1 is LGHDT and CDR2 is YNNKEL (reference sequence). The CDR3 nucleotides are TGTGCCAGCAGCCAAGGACAGGGTTGGACTGAAGCTTTCTTT. The encoded protein is CASSQGQGWTEAFF.

The J gene is TRBJ2-3, the V gene TRBV24-1; D is perhaps TRBD2 (6 bases). Trimming took off 10 bases at V and 2 bases at J, with 18 bases between the two ends. Germline CDR1 KGHDR, CDR2 SFDVKD. The CDR3 spans 15 residues. CDR3 loop: CATGPGAGPTDTQYF. CDR3 nucleotides: TGTGCCACGGGCCCTGGGGCGGGGCCCACAGATACGCAGTATTTT.

Notes on this clonotype: Just one base apart from a much larger clone, this may be a read error. V and J are TRBV10-2 and TRBJ2-7; TRBD1 matches 8 bases. With 6 bases clipped from V and 6 bases from J, the junction kept 10 bases outside the gene matches. CDR3 length equals 14 residues. Germline CDR1 is WSHSY and CDR2 is SAAADI. Here the CDR3 reads CASREDRALVEQYF. The CDR3 nucleotides are TGCGCCAGCAGGGAGGACAGGGCCCTCGTCGAGCAGTACTTC.

V and J are TRBV5-5 and TRBJ2-6; D is undetermined. V lost 6 bases to trimming and J lost 0 bases, with 16 bases between them. Germline V gene lookup returns CDR1 SGHKS and CDR2 YYEKEE (reference sequence). This CDR3 has 17 residues. DNA of the CDR3: TGTGCCAGCAACCGGGTTCCGTTCCTCTCTGGGGCCAACGTCCTGACTTTC. Translating it yields CASNRVPFLSGANVLTF.

For this clonotype: A much larger clone differs by one base, so this may be a read error. V and J are TRBV11-2 and TRBJ2-1; 7 bases match TRBD1. Germline values: CDR1 SGHAT, CDR2 FQNNGV. This CDR3 spans 15 amino acids. The CDR3 nucleotides are TGTGCCGGCAGCAAAGACAGGGCCACCTACAATGAGCAGTTCTTC. Amino acids: CAGSKDRATYNEQFF.

The chain links TRBV20-1 to TRBJ2-5; D may be TRBD2 (6 bases). The V and J ends lost 0 bases and 3 bases respectively, with 8 bases between them. The CDR3 is made up of 13 amino acids. Germline lookup yields CDR1 DFQATT and CDR2 SNEGSKA (reference sequence). The CDR3 nucleotides read TGCAGTGCTAGAGAACGCGGGGAAGAGACCCAGTACTTC. This translates into CSARERGEETQYF.

The chain joins TRBV25-1 to TRBJ2-2; TRBD1 matches 7 bases. The V gene's germline CDR1 is MGHDK and CDR2 SYGVNS. This CDR3 comprises 16 residues. Trimming removed 1 base from V and 4 bases from J; junction bases left unmatched: 6. The DNA of the CDR3 is TGTGCCAGCAGTGAATCCGACAGGGCGAGCACCGGGGAGCTGTTTTTT. This gives the protein CASSESDRASTGELFF.

For this clonotype: This clone may be a read error of a much larger clone one base away. V gene TRBV20-1 combines with J gene TRBJ2-3, with 7 nucleotides matching TRBD1. With V trimmed by 4 bases and J by 5 bases, 3 bases remained unmatched. Germline assignment: CDR1 DFQATT and CDR2 SNEGSKA (reference sequence). The CDR3 totals 12 residues. The DNA for the CDR3 is TGCAGTGCTATGACAGGGATAGATACGCAGTATTTT. Residues: CSAMTGIDTQYF.

The CDR3 DNA follows: TGTGCCAGCAGCTTAGCGGCAGGAGGCAATTCACCCCTCCACTTT. Amino acid sequence: CASSLAAGGNSPLHF. This rearrangement joins TRBV7-2 to TRBJ1-6; D ambiguous. Per germline, CDR1 SGHTA and CDR2 FQGNSA. Trimming took 0 bases from V and 7 from J, leaving 10 bases between them. CDR3 length: 15 amino acids.

This clonotype came up many times. The V call is TRBV11-2, the J call TRBJ1-5; D gene unclear. CDR1 SGHAT and CDR2 FQNNGV come from the germline V gene. The V and J ends lost 1 base and 7 bases respectively, with 14 bases between them. The CDR3 loop spans 15 amino acids. CDR3 protein: CASSLGSGREQPQHF. CDR3 sequence (DNA): TGTGCCAGCAGCTTAGGTTCGGGCCGGGAGCAGCCCCAGCATTTT. Filled out from reference TRBV11-2 and TRBJ1-5, the complete variable domain reads EAGVAQSPRYKIIEKRQSVAFWCNPISGHATLYWYQQILGQGPKLLIQFQNNGVVDDSQLPKDRFSAERLKGVDSTLKIQPAKLEDSAVYLCASSLGSGREQPQHFGDGTRLSIL.

Many counts were recorded for this clonotype. In nucleotides, the CDR3 is TGTGCCAGCAGTTCCCAGGCAGGGATGGGTGGCTACACCTTC. Amino acid sequence: CASSSQAGMGGYTF. The chain recombines TRBV12-3 or TRBV12-4 with TRBJ1-2, with D tentatively TRBD1 (5 bases). With 4 bases removed from V and 7 bases from J, the gap between germline ends came to 16 bases. The CDR3 contains 14 residues.

This clonotype was recorded a few times. The chain recombines TRBV5-6 with TRBJ2-3; possible D gene TRBD1, 6 bases. The germline V gene encodes CDR1 SGHDT and CDR2 YYEEEE. Trimming took off 4 bases at V and 4 bases at J, with 13 bases between the two ends. This CDR3 comprises 14 residues. This chain's CDR3 is CASSARGRADTQYF. The CDR3 DNA reads TGTGCCAGCAGCGCCAGGGGACGGGCAGATACGCAGTATTTT.

Details on this clonotype: A much more abundant neighbour one base away suggests this may be a read error. The chain joins TRBV6-2 or TRBV6-3 to TRBJ2-4; no clear D gene. The CDR3 runs 15 residues. CDR1 is MNHEY, CDR2 SVGEGT, per germline. The CDR3 DNA sequence: TGTGCCAGCAGTCACCAGGCGTGGGCCAAAATCATTCAGTACTTC. Translation: CASSHQAWAKIIQYF.

The table lists this clonotype with a few counts. The J gene is TRBJ1-4, the V gene TRBV15; D gene unclear. The V gene's germline CDR1 is LNHNV and CDR2 YYDKDF (reference sequence). The CDR3 contains 14 residues. Trimming stripped 1 base from V and 6 bases from J, with 9 bases between. The CDR3: CATSRGVNYEKLFF. CDR3 sequence (DNA): TGTGCCACCAGCAGAGGTGTAAACTATGAAAAACTGTTTTTT.